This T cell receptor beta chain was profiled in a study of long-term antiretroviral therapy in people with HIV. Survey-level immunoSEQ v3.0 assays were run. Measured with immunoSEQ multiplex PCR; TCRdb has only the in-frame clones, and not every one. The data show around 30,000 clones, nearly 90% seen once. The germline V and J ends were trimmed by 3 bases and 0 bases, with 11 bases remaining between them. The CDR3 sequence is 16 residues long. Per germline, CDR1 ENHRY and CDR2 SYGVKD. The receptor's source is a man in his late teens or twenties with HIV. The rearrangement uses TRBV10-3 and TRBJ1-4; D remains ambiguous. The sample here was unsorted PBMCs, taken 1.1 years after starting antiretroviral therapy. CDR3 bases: TGTGCCATCAGTGATTTTTTCGGGGCAACTAATGAAAAACTGTTTTTT. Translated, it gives CAISDFFGATNEKLFF.